This T cell receptor beta chain was recovered during a study of memory CD4+ T cells and cytomegalovirus serostatus. Across the whole study: Of the healthy Belgian adults, 9 were CMV seropositive and fewer than 30 seronegative. General study points: Median bootstrapped AUC for CMV status was approximately 0.96 originally, 0.9 to 0.93 US-trained.

V was shortened by 5 bases and J by 6 bases, with 11 bases between the two germline ends. Looked up from germline, CDR1 is GTSNPN and CDR2 is SVGIG (reference sequence). The CDR3 totals 12 residues. The authors' processing: After removing out-of-frame reads, under 2.5 million distinct TCRbeta sequences remained. Data came from immunoSEQ multiplex PCR; TCRdb stores just in-frame clones and leaves some out. That table supplies the V and J calls and clone size; D and trimming were determined from the DNA. The sample includes tens of thousands of clones, approximately 77% seen only once; the top ten take about 0.5%. The sort gate was single viable CD3+CD4+CD8-CD45RO+ cells for memory CD4+ T cells. After thawing, CD4+ T cells were positively selected. In the case of this clone: Its specificity is not known.

The clonotype originates from an adult in good health and CMV-seronegative. Some clones in this sample may be carry-over from other donors' samples. V gene TRBV30 combines with J gene TRBJ1-5, with unresolved D. Material for sequencing was memory CD4+ T cells from blood. CDR3 protein: CAWSSGPQPQHF. CDR3 bases: TGTGCCTGGTCCAGCGGACCTCAGCCCCAGCATTTT.